Presented here are 9 T cell receptor beta chains from one specimen sequenced in a study of regulatory T cells in long-lasting Graves disease. The time point: newly diagnosed GD, antithyroid drugs for less than 3 months. PBMC-derived RNA was used for the TCR library. With iRepertoire HTBI primers and Arm-PCR of CDR3 regions, TCR beta libraries were built. TCRdb used MiXCR to reprocess the multiplex PCR reads, holding one entry per CDR3 protein. The table records about 310,000 distinct CDR3 sequences, 15% to 20% of them present only once. The sequences come from peripheral blood mononuclear cells (PBMCs), collected at new diagnosis, from a patient treated with antithyroid drugs. Receptors were obtained from a female donor with Graves disease.

This clonotype was recorded at least ten times. The chain links TRBV6-2 or TRBV6-3 to TRBJ2-1; 9 bases line up with TRBD1. CDR3 size: 13 residues. J was trimmed by 8 bases and V by 6 bases; bases with no gene match: 5. Germline V gene sequence: CDR1 MNHEY, CDR2 SVGEGT. The DNA of the CDR3 is TGTGCCAGCAGGACCACAGGGGGCGATGAGCAGTTCTTC. It specifies CASRTTGGDEQFF.

This clonotype was detected a few times. The chain uses TRBV20-1 and TRBJ1-5; a weak D match, TRBD1 (6 bases). Germline values: CDR1 DFQATT, CDR2 SNEGSKA (reference sequence). The CDR3 consists of 14 residues. V was cut by 6 bases and J by 4 bases, with 16 bases left in between. The DNA of the CDR3 is TGCAGTGCCTACCGACAGGATGGGAATCAGCCCCAGCATTTT. Encoded protein: CSAYRQDGNQPQHF.

The chain has TRBV2 and TRBJ2-7, with unresolved D. The CDR3 length is 14 residues. Per germline, CDR1 SNHLY and CDR2 FYNNEI. Trimming pared 4 bases from V and 0 bases from J, leaving 10 bases between. This CDR3 is CASSGVRSSYEQYF. CDR3 coding DNA: TGTGCCAGCAGTGGTGTCAGAAGCTCCTACGAGCAGTACTTC.

The rearrangement links TRBV29-1 to TRBJ2-2; 7 bases fit TRBD2. The junction had 8 bases not matched to a gene; V was cut back by 7 bases and J by 3 bases. Germline values: CDR1 SQVTM, CDR2 ANQGSEA. The CDR3 runs to 14 residues. The CDR3 DNA sequence: TGCAGCGCCACCGGGACTACCTACACCGGGGAGCTGTTTTTT. It yields the protein CSATGTTYTGELFF.

This clonotype was counted ten times or more. The chain links TRBV9 to TRBJ2-5, with 11 bases aligning to TRBD2. This CDR3 has 15 residues. V lost 5 bases and J lost 2; bases outside the gene matches: 5. CDR1 is SGDLS and CDR2 is YYNGEE in the germline V gene. In nucleotides, the CDR3 is TGTGCCAGCAGTTGGGGACTAGCGGAACAAGAGACCCAGTACTTC. Translated: CASSWGLAEQETQYF.

A remark on this clonotype: A much bigger clone sits one base away, suggesting this may be a read error. V and J are TRBV4-1 and TRBJ2-3, with D perhaps matching TRBD2 (5 bases). CDR3 length: 15 amino acids. CDR1 and CDR2 from the germline V gene are MGHRA and YSYEKL. The DNA of the CDR3 is TGCGCCAGGAGCCAAGAAGCGGCCCAGAGGGATACGCAGTATTTT. Residues: CARSQEAAQRDTQYF.

The chain employs TRBV20-1 and TRBJ2-1, with TRBD2 matching over 9 bases. Germline V CDR1 and CDR2: DFQATT, SNEGSKA (reference sequence). This CDR3 region has 16 residues. V lost 0 bases and J lost 3; bases outside the gene matches: 6. CDR3: CSARDPTSGFYNEQFF. CDR3 coding DNA: TGCAGTGCTAGAGATCCGACTAGCGGCTTCTACAATGAGCAGTTCTTC.

This clonotype was found many times. The J gene is TRBJ2-4, the V gene TRBV19; 7 bases fit TRBD1. Germline CDR1 is LNHDA and CDR2 is SQIVND (reference sequence). J was trimmed by 1 base and V by 1 base; bases with no gene match: 7. The CDR3 consists of 17 residues. Here the CDR3 reads CASSIVGRGFAKNIQYF. Here the CDR3 DNA reads TGTGCCAGTAGTATAGTGGGCAGGGGGTTTGCCAAAAACATTCAGTACTTC. Using reference TRBV19 and TRBJ2-4 for the parts outside the CDR3, the full variable domain is DGGITQSPKYLFRKEGQNVTLSCEQNLNHDAMYWYRQDPGQGLRLIYYSQIVNDFQKGDIAEGYSVSREKKESFPLTVTSAQKNPTAFYLCASSIVGRGFAKNIQYFGAGTRLSVL.

Many counts were recorded for this clonotype. The CDR3 DNA is TGTGCCAGCGGCGGGGGGTATAGCAATCAGCCCCAGCATTTT. It encodes CASGGGYSNQPQHF. The V gene is TRBV9, the J gene TRBJ1-5; a weak D match, TRBD1 (5 bases). The ends were cut back, 7 bases at V and 0 bases at J, with 11 bases in the middle. The CDR3 extends over 14 amino acids. Germline CDR1 is SGDLS and CDR2 is YYNGEE. Full variable domain (missing parts from reference TRBV9 and TRBJ1-5): DSGVTQTPKHLITATGQRVTLRCSPRSGDLSVYWYQQSLDQGLQFLIQYYNGEERAKGNILERFSAQQFPDLHSELNLSSLELGDSALYFCASGGGYSNQPQHFGDGTRLSIL.